This TCR beta chain was sequenced for a study of T-cell reconstitution after alpha-beta-depleted transplantation in children. It was with unique molecular identifiers that the TCRbeta library was prepared. TCRdb passed the PCR reads through MiXCR, listing each CDR3 protein once. The sample yields hundreds of thousands of distinct CDR3 sequences, approximately 15% seen once. This CDR3 comprises 15 residues. CDR1 is MGHRA, CDR2 YSYEKL, per germline. With regard to this clonotype: At one boundary the junction diverges from the germline segment, which might be a read error.

The receptor comes from a human donor who donated a stem cell graft to a child with acute myeloid leukemia. The sequencing here drew on PBMCs from the stem cell graft donor, taken from the stem cell graft. The V call is TRBV4-1, the J call TRBJ2-2; possibly TRBD1 or TRBD2 for D (6 bases each). CDR3 coding DNA: TGCGCCAGCACCCAAAGGGGGGCGAACACCGGGGAGCTGTTTTTT. This encodes CASTQRGANTGELFF.